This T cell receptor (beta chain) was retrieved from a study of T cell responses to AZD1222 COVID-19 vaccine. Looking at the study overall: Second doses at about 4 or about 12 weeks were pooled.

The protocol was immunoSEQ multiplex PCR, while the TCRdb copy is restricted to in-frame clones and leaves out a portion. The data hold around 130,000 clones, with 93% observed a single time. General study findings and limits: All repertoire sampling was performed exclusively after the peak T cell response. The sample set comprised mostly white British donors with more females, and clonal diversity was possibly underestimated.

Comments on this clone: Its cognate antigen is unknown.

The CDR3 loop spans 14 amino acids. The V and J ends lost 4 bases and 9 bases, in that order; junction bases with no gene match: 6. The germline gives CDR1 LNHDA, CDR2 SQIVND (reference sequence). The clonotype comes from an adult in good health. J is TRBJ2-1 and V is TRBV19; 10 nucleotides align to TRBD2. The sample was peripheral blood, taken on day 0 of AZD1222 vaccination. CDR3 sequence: CASSNLAGVVEQFF. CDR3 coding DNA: TGTGCCAGTAGTAACCTAGCGGGAGTGGTTGAGCAGTTCTTC.